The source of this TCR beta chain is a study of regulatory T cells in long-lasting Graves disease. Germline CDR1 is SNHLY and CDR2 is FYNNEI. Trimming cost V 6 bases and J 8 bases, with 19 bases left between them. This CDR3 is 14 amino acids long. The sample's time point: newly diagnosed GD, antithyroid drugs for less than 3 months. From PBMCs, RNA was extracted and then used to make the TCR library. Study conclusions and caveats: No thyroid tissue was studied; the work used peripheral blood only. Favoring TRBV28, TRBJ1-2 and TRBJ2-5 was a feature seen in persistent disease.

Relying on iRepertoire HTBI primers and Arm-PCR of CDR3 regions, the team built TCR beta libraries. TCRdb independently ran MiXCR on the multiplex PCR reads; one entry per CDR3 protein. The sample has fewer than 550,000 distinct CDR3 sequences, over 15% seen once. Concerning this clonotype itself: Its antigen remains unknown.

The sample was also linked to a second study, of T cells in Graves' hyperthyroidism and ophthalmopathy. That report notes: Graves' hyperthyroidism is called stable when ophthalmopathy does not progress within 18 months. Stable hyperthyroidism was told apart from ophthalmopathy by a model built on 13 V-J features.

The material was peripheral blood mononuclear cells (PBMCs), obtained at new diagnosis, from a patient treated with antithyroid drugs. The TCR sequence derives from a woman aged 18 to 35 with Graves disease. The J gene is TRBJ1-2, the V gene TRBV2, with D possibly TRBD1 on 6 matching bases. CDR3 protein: CASRPETGRNGYTF. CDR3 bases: TGTGCCAGCAGGCCAGAAACAGGGAGAAACGGCTACACCTTC.